This TCR beta chain was sequenced for a study of cytomegalovirus exposure and HLA in healthy donors. The PCR employed 60 Vbeta primers together with 13 Jbeta primers. The protocol was immunoSEQ multiplex PCR, while the TCRdb copy is restricted to in-frame clones and leaves out a portion. The table includes some 150,000 clones, around 80% detected once. The V segment lost 0 bases and the J segment 5 bases; nucleotides outside the gene matches: 6. Germline values: CDR1 SGHRS, CDR2 YFSETQ. This CDR3 region has 15 residues. The sample was PBMCs. This clonotype was obtained from a middle-aged man in good health and CMV-seronegative. The V and J genes are TRBV5-1 and TRBJ2-3; 7 nucleotides line up with TRBD1. CDR3 sequence: CASSLAVTGKDTQYF. CDR3 DNA sequence: TGCGCCAGCAGCTTGGCCGTGACAGGGAAAGATACGCAGTATTTT.